Listed here is a single TCR beta chain. No antigen is known for it. No qualities accompany the bases; no much larger clone lies one base away. V loses 6 bases, J loses 4 bases, and the germline ends lie 18 bases apart. The CDR3 runs 15 residues from the cysteine to the phenylalanine. Only the CDR3 DNA stays, 45 bases, in frame from base 1. Based on the germline V gene (reference sequence), the CDR1 and CDR2 sequences are MNHEY and SMNVEV. This sample is drawn from a study of blood T cell repertoires in COVID-19 (dated by TCRdb to 2018 to 2021). Describing the broader study: Samples from collaborators originated in the United States, Italy and Spain and spanned both the acute and convalescent phases of COVID-19. Samples were obtained from the ongoing ImmuneRACE study (first 160 participants) and from about 1,300 subjects provided by 6 global collaborators. HLA class I and class II types, where available, came from metadata supplied by the sample provider rather than from assay-based typing. The repertoires were released in a freely available public database intended as a resource for research on the immune response to SARS-CoV-2. Deeply sampled blood TCRbeta repertoires from subjects exposed to, actively infected with, or recovered from COVID-19 were included in the dataset. The prospective study material was composed of cDNA or gDNA derived from T cells, B-cell-depleted T cells, or PBMCs. The sample metadata nearly always contained a de-identified subject ID, COVID-19 status, age in years and sex. Overall study outcomes, separate from this receptor: The quantity of clinical and demographic metadata differed by source and by participant and was supplied without curation.

Each collaborating institution followed its own protocols to collect whole blood in K2EDTA tubes. For TCRbeta analysis, collaborators shipped samples as frozen whole blood, isolated PBMCs, or DNA extracted from either of those sample types. TCRbeta CDR3 regions were amplified from genomic DNA by means of the immunoSEQ Assay, a bias-controlled multiplex PCR. As for the original processing: Nucleated cell counts per sample were estimated from amplification of reference gene primers within the assay. To quantify the absolute abundance of each unique TCRbeta CDR3 rearrangement, sequence reads were collapsed and filtered. For each sample, productive Simpson clonality was calculated as the square root of Simpson's diversity index across productive rearrangements. TCRdb provides this immuneACCESS table in a form limited to in-frame rearrangements. Some clones are lacking; in checked studies, under half of them reflect an unresolved V gene, and why the rest are absent is not known. The DNA gave D and trimming, while V, J and clone size come from that table. The sample includes just over 80,000 clones, with 65% to 90% observed a single time. The leading ten clones occupy roughly two fifths of the sample.

The clonotype originates from a man older than 75 with acute or convalescent COVID-19. The chain is encoded by TRBV27 joined to TRBJ2-5; TRBD2 is a possible D gene, resting on 7 matching bases. Sequencing was performed on peripheral blood. The DNA sequence is TGTGCCAGCAGAAGGGGGACCACGGGAGGAGAGACCCAGTACTTC. Translated, this gives CASRRGTTGGETQYF.